This TCR beta chain emerged from a study of shared clonotypes between healthy human individuals. The overall study: The donor pool was made up of a couple of women and three men aged 18 to 49.

The V gene lost 4 bases and the J gene lost 7 bases, with 17 bases spanning the gap. This CDR3 has 15 residues. Looked up from germline, CDR1 is SGHRS and CDR2 is YFSETQ. Clones were sequenced by immunoSEQ multiplex PCR, and TCRdb holds only the in-frame ones, with some missing. The table records about 2.4 million clones, over 85% of them present only once. Sequenced material: naive CD4+ T cells from PBMCs. Subset meaning: CD45RA+ positively selected. This clonotype was sampled from a man aged 18-30 years in good health. Some clones in this sample may be carry-over from other donors' samples. The chain employs TRBV5-1 and TRBJ1-4; D ambiguous. DNA for the CDR3: TGCGCCAGCAGCCCATCTCCTGCGGAAGCTGAAAAACTGTTTTTT. This gives the protein CASSPSPAEAEKLFF.